This is a list of T cell receptor beta chains from one sample in a study of blood T cell repertoires in COVID-19. The repertoire was sequenced with immunoSEQ multiplex PCR; TCRdb's copy has only in-frame clones and lacks some. The sample includes over 200,000 clones, approximately 82% of them seen just once. Material for sequencing was peripheral blood. Receptors were obtained from a man aged 40-55 years who had recovered from COVID-19. Both conserved end residues are part of each CDR3. The D gene is left open where the match is weak. Only part of the rows carry a size: once, few, many, or a class if the clone is expanded.

TRBV7-2,.,TRBJ2-3,.,CASSLVLDFTDTQYF,TGTGCCAGCAGCTTAGTTTTAGATTTCACAGATACGCAGTATTTT
TRBV10-3,TRBD2,TRBJ2-3,.,CAISESLAGVTDTQYF,TGTGCCATCAGTGAGTCGCTCGCGGGAGTTACAGATACGCAGTATTTT
TRBV23-1,.,TRBJ2-1,.,CASSQLSHEQFF,TGCGCCAGCAGTCAATTAAGCCATGAGCAGTTCTTC
TRBV29-1,TRBD2,TRBJ2-7,.,CSVELAGTSSYEQYF,TGCAGCGTTGAACTAGCGGGCACAAGCTCCTACGAGCAGTACTTC
TRBV6-2/TRBV6-3,.,TRBJ1-2,.,CASSYSTRSYGYTF,TGTGCCAGCAGTTACTCGACTCGTAGCTATGGCTACACCTTC
TRBV5-1,TRBD1,TRBJ2-4,.,CASSLVGQGNIQYF,TGCGCCAGCAGCTTGGTGGGACAGGGGAACATTCAGTACTTC
TRBV19,TRBD2,TRBJ2-1,.,CASSIVAGVTNEQFF,TGTGCCAGTAGTATCGTAGCGGGAGTAACCAATGAGCAGTTCTTC
TRBV3-1/TRBV3-2,.,TRBJ1-1,.,CASSPFIQGKNTEAFF,TGTGCCAGCAGCCCCTTTATACAGGGAAAGAACACTGAAGCTTTCTTT
TRBV5-4,.,TRBJ2-5,.,CASSLVGRGETQYF,TGTGCCAGCAGCTTGGTGGGCAGGGGAGAGACCCAGTACTTC
TRBV11-2,.,TRBJ1-6,.,CASSLDSNSPLHF,TGTGCCAGCAGCTTAGACAGTAATTCACCCCTCCACTTT
TRBV6-5,.,TRBJ1-5,few,CASSFGGGENQPQHF,TGTGCCAGCAGTTTTGGGGGGGGAGAGAATCAGCCCCAGCATTTT
TRBV7-2,TRBD1,TRBJ1-3,.,CASSLGQGALGNTIYF,TGTGCCAGCAGCTTGGGACAGGGGGCGCTGGGAAACACCATATATTTT
TRBV6-5,.,TRBJ1-4,.,CASSYARGELFF,TGTGCCAGCAGTTACGCGCGGGGAGAACTGTTTTTT
TRBV12-3/TRBV12-4,.,TRBJ1-1,.,CASSLGRAAEAFF,TGTGCCAGCAGTTTGGGCAGGGCGGCTGAAGCTTTCTTT
TRBV3-1/TRBV3-2,.,TRBJ2-7,.,CASSQDWTEVEQYF,TGTGCCAGCAGCCAAGACTGGACAGAAGTCGAGCAGTACTTC
TRBV11-2,.,TRBJ2-2,.,CASSPQALGNTGELFF,TGTGCCAGCAGCCCACAGGCCTTGGGGAACACCGGGGAGCTGTTTTTT
TRBV19,.,TRBJ1-5,.,CASSIGGARRSNQPQHF,TGTGCCAGTAGTATCGGCGGGGCCAGGAGGAGCAATCAGCCCCAGCATTTT
TRBV29-1,.,TRBJ2-7,.,CSVVTGVYEQYF,TGCAGCGTTGTGACGGGAGTCTACGAGCAGTACTTC
TRBV27,.,TRBJ2-2,.,CASSFLQTLTGELFF,TGTGCCAGCAGTTTTTTACAGACACTCACCGGGGAGCTGTTTTTT
TRBV3-1/TRBV3-2,.,TRBJ1-2,.,CASSQSLPGQHYGYTF,TGTGCCAGCAGCCAATCCCTGCCGGGACAACACTATGGCTACACCTTC
TRBV11-2,.,TRBJ2-2,.,CASRLGQVTGELFF,TGTGCCAGCAGGTTAGGCCAGGTCACCGGGGAGCTGTTTTTT
TRBV7-8,.,TRBJ2-7,.,CASSRQGTPAGEQYF,TGTGCCAGCAGCCGACAGGGTACGCCGGCGGGGGAGCAGTACTTC
TRBV9,.,TRBJ2-5,.,CASSVGGTGRETQYF,TGTGCCAGCAGCGTAGGGGGTACAGGGAGAGAGACCCAGTACTTC
TRBV7-2,.,TRBJ2-5,.,CASSLGPEETQYF,TGTGCCAGCAGCTTAGGCCCGGAAGAGACCCAGTACTTC
TRBV7-2,TRBD1,TRBJ1-5,.,CASSLAGTGLTQPQHF,TGTGCCAGCAGCTTAGCGGGGACAGGGTTGACTCAGCCCCAGCATTTT
TRBV6-5,.,TRBJ1-6,.,CASSYSAVVSPLHF,TGTGCCAGCAGTTACTCGGCGGTGGTTTCACCCCTCCACTTT
TRBV7-9,.,TRBJ2-3,.,CASSQTIGGTDTQYF,TGTGCCAGCAGCCAGACTATTGGGGGCACAGATACGCAGTATTTT
TRBV10-3,.,TRBJ1-2,.,CAISAGADYGYTF,TGTGCCATCAGTGCAGGGGCGGATTATGGCTACACCTTC
TRBV2,TRBD2,TRBJ2-1,.,CASSSSGGNNEQFF,TGTGCCAGCAGTTCTAGCGGGGGGAACAATGAGCAGTTCTTC
TRBV29-1,TRBD1,TRBJ1-2,.,CSVRQGLEYGYTF,TGCAGCGTAAGACAGGGTTTAGAGTATGGCTACACCTTC
TRBV19,.,TRBJ1-4,.,CASSTGDSEKLFF,TGTGCCAGTAGTACCGGAGACAGTGAAAAACTGTTTTTT
TRBV6-2/TRBV6-3,TRBD2,TRBJ2-5,.,CASSYPSGGRYQETQYF,TGTGCCAGCAGTTACCCTAGCGGGGGCAGGTACCAAGAGACCCAGTACTTC
TRBV18,.,TRBJ1-4,.,CASSPSWGPTGGEKLFF,TGTGCCAGCTCACCATCTTGGGGACCGACCGGGGGTGAAAAACTGTTTTTT
TRBV29-1,.,TRBJ2-7,.,CSVGDWTYEQYF,TGCAGCGTTGGGGACTGGACCTACGAGCAGTACTTC
TRBV27,.,TRBJ2-3,few,CASSLSLATSTDTQYF,TGTGCCAGCAGTTTATCGCTAGCGACTAGCACAGATACGCAGTATTTT
TRBV10-3,.,TRBJ1-1,.,CAIRERRNTEAFF,TGTGCCATCAGAGAACGGAGGAACACTGAAGCTTTCTTT